These 26 T cell receptor beta chains originate from one sample sequenced in a study of OX40 agonist ivuxolimab in advanced cancers. TCRdb's table, derived via immunoSEQ multiplex PCR, lists solely in-frame clones and lacks some. This repertoire shows roughly 60,000 clones, 86% found once; its top ten account for approximately 1%. The specimen comprised CD4+ or CD8+ T cells sorted from blood, sampled in a trial of the OX40 agonist ivuxolimab. These receptors were obtained from an adult with an advanced solid tumor such as melanoma, head and neck, liver or kidney cancer.

This sequence joins TRBV7-2 and TRBJ2-5; D is unresolved. CDR1 is SGHTA, CDR2 FQGNSA, per germline. The CDR3 covers 13 residues. Trimming stripped 1 base from V and 5 bases from J, with 8 bases between. The chain's CDR3 is CASSLVLPETQYF. The CDR3 DNA is TGTGCCAGCAGCTTAGTACTCCCCGAGACCCAGTACTTC.

J is TRBJ1-1 and V is TRBV18, with D uncertain. The CDR3 loop spans 14 amino acids. The ends were cut back, 3 bases at V and 4 bases at J, with 12 bases in the middle. Germline V gene lookup returns CDR1 KGHSH and CDR2 LQKENI. This CDR3 is CASSPPFRSTEAFF. CDR3 in DNA: TGTGCCAGCTCACCCCCTTTCAGGAGCACTGAAGCTTTCTTT.

This clone was observed a few times. The chain carries TRBV5-1 and TRBJ2-2; 7 bases map to TRBD1. The CDR3 has 15 amino acids. The V gene end was trimmed by 3 bases and the J gene end by 0 bases; junction bases not matched to a gene: 2. Germline lookup yields CDR1 SGHRS and CDR2 YFSETQ. As DNA, the CDR3 is TGCGCCAGCAGCTGGGACAGTTCGAACACCGGGGAGCTGTTTTTT. Protein: CASSWDSSNTGELFF.

This clone has a single count. The J gene is TRBJ1-2, the V gene TRBV28, with D unresolved. The CDR3 totals 11 residues. Germline values: CDR1 MDHEN, CDR2 SYDVKM. Here the CDR3 DNA reads TGTGCGCTCGGGGAGGGCTATGGCTACACCTTC. Its protein product is CALGEGYGYTF.

This chain links TRBV5-1 with TRBJ1-5; D is unresolved. Trimming stripped 0 bases from V and 2 bases from J, with 9 bases between. The germline V gene has CDR1 SGHRS and CDR2 YFSETQ. CDR3 length: 15 amino acids. The CDR3 loop is CASSLEGGGNQPQHF. DNA for the CDR3: TGCGCCAGCAGCTTGGAGGGTGGTGGCAATCAGCCCCAGCATTTT.

This sequence joins TRBV2 and TRBJ1-5, with no clear D. The CDR3 has 16 amino acids. V was trimmed by 7 bases and J by 0 bases, leaving 16 bases between them. Germline V lookup: CDR1 SNHLY, CDR2 FYNNEI. The CDR3 sequence: CASNVLGSNSNQPQHF. CDR3 in DNA: TGTGCCAGCAATGTTTTGGGGTCAAATAGCAATCAGCCCCAGCATTTT.

The CDR3: CASRPDRVVTGELFF. As DNA, the CDR3 is TGTGCCAGCAGACCGGACAGGGTGGTCACCGGGGAGCTGTTTTTT. The V gene is TRBV28, the J gene TRBJ2-2; 8 bases are shared with TRBD1. V shed 6 bases and J 4 bases; nucleotides not matched to a gene: 7. This CDR3 has 15 residues. CDR1 and CDR2 (germline): MDHEN, SYDVKM.

The chain employs TRBV28 and TRBJ1-1; D ambiguous. This CDR3 contains 15 residues. V was shortened by 7 bases and J by 4 bases, with 19 bases between the two germline ends. In germline, CDR1 is MDHEN, CDR2 SYDVKM. CDR3 amino acids: CASISPFWDTTEAFF. As DNA, the CDR3 is TGTGCCAGCATTTCCCCTTTTTGGGATACCACTGAAGCTTTCTTT.

This clone occurred a few times. CDR3 nucleotide sequence: TGTGCCAGCAGCTCTGCCTGGGGCTACACCTTC. Encoded protein: CASSSAWGYTF. The chain employs TRBV7-9 and TRBJ1-2; D is uncertain. CDR1 is SEHNR, CDR2 FQNEAQ, per germline (reference sequence). Trimming took off 4 bases at V and 8 bases at J, with 8 bases between the two ends. The CDR3 loop spans 11 amino acids. Full variable domain (outside the CDR3, taken from reference TRBV7-9 and TRBJ1-2): DTGVSQNPRHKITKRGQNVTFRCDPISEHNRLYWYRQTLGQGPEFLTYFQNEAQLEKSRLLSDRFSAERPKGSFSTLEIQRTEQGDSAMYLCASSSAWGYTFGSGTRLTVV.

This clone was recorded a few times. V gene TRBV30 combines with J gene TRBJ2-3, with D unclear. Between the trimmed V and J ends, which lost 5 bases and 4 bases, there was a span of 13 bases. This CDR3 region has 13 residues. Germline loops: CDR1 GTSNPN, CDR2 SVGIG (reference sequence). The CDR3 DNA sequence: TGTGCCTGGTTCTCACCATGGGCAGATACGCAGTATTTT. Encoded protein: CAWFSPWADTQYF.

V usage is TRBV6-1 and J usage is TRBJ1-2, with D possibly being TRBD1 (6 bases). V was trimmed by 3 bases and J by 8 bases, leaving 25 bases between them. Germline assignment: CDR1 MNHNS and CDR2 SASEGT. This CDR3 spans 17 amino acids. The CDR3 spells CASSEPGGGTRLLGYTF. The CDR3 DNA sequence: TGTGCCAGCAGTGAGCCCGGGGGCGGGACCCGTCTCTTGGGCTACACCTTC.

The V and J genes are TRBV19 and TRBJ1-1; D not resolved. CDR3 length: 13 amino acids. The germline V gene encodes CDR1 LNHDA and CDR2 SQIVND (reference sequence). V dropped 2 bases and J dropped 3 bases, with 7 bases sitting between them. CDR3 nucleotide sequence: TGTGCCAGTAGTATAAACCAGGACACTGAAGCTTTCTTT. It yields the protein CASSINQDTEAFF.

The CDR3 region is CAIRGTGDSNQPQHF. In nucleotides, the CDR3 is TGTGCCATCAGGGGGACAGGGGATAGCAATCAGCCCCAGCATTTT. The chain is built from TRBV10-3 and TRBJ1-5, with 10 bases matching TRBD1. The ends lost 6 bases at V and 0 bases at J; junction bases unmatched: 2. The CDR3 is 15 residues long. Germline lookup yields CDR1 ENHRY and CDR2 SYGVKD.

The V gene is TRBV5-4, the J gene TRBJ2-3, with D unclear. This CDR3 spans 16 amino acids. V was cut by 2 bases and J by 0 bases, with 13 bases left in between. Germline loops: CDR1 SGHNT, CDR2 YYREEE (reference sequence). The CDR3 loop reads CASSFVPGSSTDTQYF. The CDR3 bases are TGTGCCAGCAGCTTCGTTCCAGGTTCTAGCACAGATACGCAGTATTTT.

V gene TRBV23-1 combines with J gene TRBJ2-2; D might be TRBD1 or TRBD2, each matching 5 bases. TRBV23-1 is recorded as an ORF, its role being uncertain. This CDR3 contains 15 residues. Trimming cost V 6 bases and J 1 base, with 12 bases left between them. CDR3 in amino acids: CASSPGPKNTGELFF. The CDR3 DNA reads TGCGCCAGCAGCCCGGGACCGAAGAACACCGGGGAGCTGTTTTTT.

The chain couples TRBV9 to TRBJ2-1; maybe TRBD1 (5 bases). The CDR3 contains 19 residues. The germline V and J ends were trimmed by 4 bases and 0 bases, with 23 bases remaining between them. Germline V gives CDR1 SGDLS, CDR2 YYNGEE. The CDR3 sequence: CASSRVGARTISSYNEQFF. The CDR3 region has the DNA TGTGCCAGCAGCAGGGTTGGGGCTAGAACTATAAGCTCCTACAATGAGCAGTTCTTC.

The chain recombines TRBV6-5 with TRBJ2-5; 8 bases agree with TRBD1. V lost 5 bases to trimming and J lost 6 bases; unmatched junction nucleotides: 11. The CDR3 length is 15 residues. Looked up from germline, CDR1 is MNHEY and CDR2 is SVGAGI. The DNA for the CDR3 is TGTGCCAGCAGTACCGGGACAGGATGGACGCAGACCCAGTACTTC. Encoded protein: CASSTGTGWTQTQYF.

The chain carries TRBV5-1 and TRBJ2-5; D is tentatively TRBD1 or TRBD2 (5 bases each). CDR3 length: 17 amino acids. CDR1 SGHRS and CDR2 YFSETQ come from the germline V gene. V shed 0 bases and J shed 7 bases, with 22 bases lying between them. The CDR3 sequence: CASSLANGDLGEGTQYF. CDR3 nucleotides: TGCGCCAGCAGCTTGGCCAACGGGGACCTGGGGGAAGGGACCCAGTACTTC.

This chain links TRBV30 with TRBJ2-7; D call uncertain. V was cut by 5 bases and J by 2 bases, with 13 bases left in between. This CDR3 spans 13 amino acids. The germline gives CDR1 GTSNPN, CDR2 SVGIG (reference sequence). CDR3 loop: CAWYRVPTYEQYF. Written as DNA, the CDR3 is TGTGCCTGGTACAGAGTTCCCACCTACGAGCAGTACTTC.

This clone was counted a single time. The rearrangement uses TRBV5-1 and TRBJ1-4; no firm D call. Trimming left V 4 bases short and J 6 bases short, with 19 bases between. The CDR3 has 16 amino acids. Per the germline V gene, CDR1 is SGHRS and CDR2 is YFSETQ. The CDR3 is CASSLSDGPGDEKLFF. The CDR3 DNA reads TGCGCCAGCAGCCTCTCCGACGGACCGGGCGATGAAAAACTGTTTTTT.

The rearrangement joins TRBV28 to TRBJ2-7; D gene uncertain. V lost 2 bases and J 1 base, leaving 9 bases between the germline ends. CDR1 is MDHEN, CDR2 SYDVKM, per germline. The CDR3 length is 14 residues. CDR3 coding DNA: TGTGCCAGCAGTTTAAGGATGGGTTCCTACGAGCAGTACTTC. This translates into CASSLRMGSYEQYF.

The chain has TRBV6-5 and TRBJ1-2; 7 nucleotides line up with TRBD1. The CDR3 sequence is 12 residues long. Germline assignment: CDR1 MNHEY and CDR2 SVGAGI. The ends lost 6 bases at V and 7 bases at J; junction bases unmatched: 5. CDR3 nucleotides: TGTGCCAGCAGGGTCGGGACAGCTGGCTACACCTTC. Its translation is CASRVGTAGYTF.

This clone occurred once. The genes are TRBV28 and TRBJ1-2; D not resolved. Germline CDR1 and CDR2: MDHEN and SYDVKM. The CDR3 is 15 residues long. Trimming left V 10 bases short and J 3 bases short, with 21 bases between. CDR3 sequence: CATQGTGRADYGYTF. The CDR3 region has the DNA TGTGCCACCCAAGGTACGGGTAGGGCGGACTATGGCTACACCTTC.

The chain uses TRBV5-1 and TRBJ2-1; 7 bases match TRBD2. The V and J ends lost 3 bases and 5 bases, in that order; junction bases with no gene match: 5. Germline V gives CDR1 SGHRS, CDR2 YFSETQ. This CDR3 is 14 amino acids long. CDR3 bases: TGCGCCAGCAGCTATGGTGCGGGAGACAATGAGCAGTTCTTC. It encodes CASSYGAGDNEQFF. Variable domain in full (rest from reference TRBV5-1 and TRBJ2-1): KAGVTQTPRYLIKTRGQQVTLSCSPISGHRSVSWYQQTPGQGLQFLFEYFSETQRNKGNFPGRFSGRQFSNSRSEMNVSTLELGDSALYLCASSYGAGDNEQFFGPGTRLTVL.

J is TRBJ2-1 and V is TRBV11-2; D may be TRBD1 (6 bases). The ends were cut back, 3 bases at V and 0 bases at J, with 12 bases in the middle. CDR3 size: 16 residues. Germline V gene lookup returns CDR1 SGHAT and CDR2 FQNNGV. CDR3 DNA sequence: TGTGCCAGCAGCTTTTCAGGGGACCCCTCCTACAATGAGCAGTTCTTC. It specifies CASSFSGDPSYNEQFF.

The chain couples TRBV30 to TRBJ2-1, with TRBD2 matching 11 bases. Trimming cost V 6 bases and J 7 bases; bases outside gene matches: 8. The CDR3 spans 14 residues. CDR1 and CDR2 from the germline V gene are GTSNPN and SVGIG (reference sequence). The CDR3: CACKLAGVSNEQFF. The CDR3, as DNA: TGTGCCTGCAAACTAGCGGGAGTCTCGAATGAGCAGTTCTTC.